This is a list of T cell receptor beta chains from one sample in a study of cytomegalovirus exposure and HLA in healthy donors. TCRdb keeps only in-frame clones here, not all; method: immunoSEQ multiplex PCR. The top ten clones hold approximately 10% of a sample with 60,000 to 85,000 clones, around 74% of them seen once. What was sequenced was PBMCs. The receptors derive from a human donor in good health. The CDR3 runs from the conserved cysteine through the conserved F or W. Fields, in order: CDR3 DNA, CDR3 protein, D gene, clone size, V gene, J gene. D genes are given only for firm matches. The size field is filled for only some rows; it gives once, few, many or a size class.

TGTGCCAGCAGCTTAGAGTTTGCTAGCGGGAGGTCAAAGACCCAGTACTTC,CASSLEFASGRSKTQYF,TRBD2,NA,TRBV7-8,TRBJ2-5
TGCGCCAGCAGCTTGGGGGGCAGGACAGACACAGATACGCAGTATTTT,CASSLGGRTDTDTQYF,NA,NA,TRBV5-1,TRBJ2-3
TGTGCCAGCAGTTTACAGGGGGCCGGCGATGGCACTGAAGCTTTCTTT,CASSLQGAGDGTEAFF,TRBD1,few,TRBV28,TRBJ1-1
TGTGCCAGCAGCTTATCGCGGGCGAACACCGGGGAGCTGTTTTTT,CASSLSRANTGELFF,NA,NA,TRBV7-3,TRBJ2-2
TGTGCCTGGGGGCAGGGACAACCGTCTGGGGCCAACGTCCTGACTTTC,CAWGQGQPSGANVLTF,NA,NA,TRBV30,TRBJ2-6
TGTGCCAGCAGTTTTATCCGGACAGGGAACAATGAGCAGTTCTTC,CASSFIRTGNNEQFF,TRBD1,NA,TRBV28,TRBJ2-1
TGTGCCTGGAGTGAAGGAGGGCCTAACTATGGCTACACCTTC,CAWSEGGPNYGYTF,NA,NA,TRBV30,TRBJ1-2
TGTGCCAGCAGCTTCCGGACAGTACAACAAGAGACCCAGTACTTC,CASSFRTVQQETQYF,NA,NA,TRBV7-9,TRBJ2-5
TGCGCCAGCAGGTCTGAGGACAGAGGGTTTAATTATGGCTACACCTTC,CASRSEDRGFNYGYTF,NA,few,TRBV5-1,TRBJ1-2
TGTGCCAGCAGTTGGGGGGGCCGAGTGAACGAGCAGTACTTC,CASSWGGRVNEQYF,NA,few,TRBV6-1,TRBJ2-7
TGTGCCAGCAGTGGGACAGGTTTTGGAAACACCATATATTTT,CASSGTGFGNTIYF,TRBD1,NA,TRBV2,TRBJ1-3
TGTGCCAGCAGTGAAGGGGTCGGACAGCAAGAGACCCAGTACTTC,CASSEGVGQQETQYF,NA,NA,TRBV6-1,TRBJ2-5
TGCGCCAGCAGCTTGGGGCCAAATCAGCCCCAGCATTTT,CASSLGPNQPQHF,NA,NA,TRBV5-1,TRBJ1-5
TGTGCCAGCAGTTTAAGTAGGACAGGGGACAACGAGCAGTACTTC,CASSLSRTGDNEQYF,TRBD1,NA,TRBV27,TRBJ2-7
TGTGCCAGCAGTGAATCCAACGGGAGGGCTAACGAGCAGTACTTC,CASSESNGRANEQYF,TRBD2,NA,TRBV25-1,TRBJ2-7
TGTGCCAGTAGTATAGTAGCTCTAGCGGGTTACGAGCAGTACTTC,CASSIVALAGYEQYF,TRBD2,few,TRBV19,TRBJ2-7
TGTGCCAGCAGCCCGGACAGAACCTCGACTAATTCACCCCTCCACTTT,CASSPDRTSTNSPLHF,NA,NA,TRBV5-4,TRBJ1-6
TGTGCCAGCAGTGCCCGACAGGCTGGGGAGCAGTACTTC,CASSARQAGEQYF,NA,NA,TRBV25-1,TRBJ2-7
TGCGCCAGCAGCCAAGGCGGGGGGACAGCTACCCGAAGCTCTGGAAACACCATATATTTT,CASSQGGGTATRSSGNTIYF,TRBD1,NA,TRBV4-1,TRBJ1-3
TGTGCCAGTAGCTCGGGTGCCGGGAGCGGGTACACCGGGGAGCTGTTTTTT,CASSSGAGSGYTGELFF,NA,NA,TRBV19,TRBJ2-2
TGCGCCAGCAGCCTCCTAGCTGGAACTAGCGGGAGGGAAAACAATGAGCAGTTCTTC,CASSLLAGTSGRENNEQFF,TRBD2,NA,TRBV5-1,TRBJ2-1
TGCGCCAGCAGGAAGACTAGCGGGAGGGTGGATACGCAGTATTTT,CASRKTSGRVDTQYF,TRBD2,NA,TRBV10-2,TRBJ2-3
TGTGCCAGCAGCTACCGGACAGTAACCTCCTACGAGCAGTACTTC,CASSYRTVTSYEQYF,NA,NA,TRBV7-2,TRBJ2-7
TGTGCCAGCAGGGACAGGGCCGGGGCCAACGTCCTGACTTTC,CASRDRAGANVLTF,TRBD1,NA,TRBV25-1,TRBJ2-6
TGTGCCTGGGGCCTAGGACAGAACACCTACGAGCAGTACTTC,CAWGLGQNTYEQYF,NA,NA,TRBV30,TRBJ2-7
TGCAGCGTTGAAAGGGGGACAGGGGCCAATGAGCAGTTCTTC,CSVERGTGANEQFF,TRBD1,NA,TRBV29-1,TRBJ2-1
TGTGCCAGCAAAGCAGGGGGGCTCGAAAATCAGCCCCAGCATTTT,CASKAGGLENQPQHF,TRBD1,NA,TRBV6-1,TRBJ1-5
TGTGCCTGGAGTGGCGGACATAGATCCAACACCATATATTTT,CAWSGGHRSNTIYF,NA,once,TRBV30,TRBJ1-3
TGCGCCAGCAGTACGGGACAGGTACAAGAGACCCAGTACTTC,CASSTGQVQETQYF,TRBD1,few,TRBV5-1,TRBJ2-5
TGCGCCAGCAGCCCGACTAGCGGGAGTTTCTACGAGCAGTACTTC,CASSPTSGSFYEQYF,TRBD2,NA,TRBV5-1,TRBJ2-7
TGTGCCAGCAGGCCGGGAATCATGAACACTGAAGCTTTCTTT,CASRPGIMNTEAFF,NA,NA,TRBV28,TRBJ1-1
TGCAGCGTCCTAGGGACAGCAAAATCCTACGAGCAGTACTTC,CSVLGTAKSYEQYF,TRBD1,NA,TRBV29-1,TRBJ2-7
TGTGCCAGCACTTCAGGGGCGGGAGCTAACGAGCAGTACTTC,CASTSGAGANEQYF,NA,NA,TRBV5-4,TRBJ2-7
TGCGCCAGCAGTTACGGGGGAGGGGGGTCCACTGAAGCTTTCTTT,CASSYGGGGSTEAFF,NA,NA,TRBV5-1,TRBJ1-1
TGTGCCAGCAGTCCGGGGACAGGGGGCTGCGAGCAGTACTTC,CASSPGTGGCEQYF,TRBD1,NA,TRBV6-5,TRBJ2-7